This TCR beta chain derives from a study of PD-1 blockade in mismatch repair-deficient tumors. On the study more broadly: Enrolled about 2013-2016, patients had progressing, pretreated mismatch repair-deficient cancers of around 12 types. General observations from the study: Rapid post-treatment expansion, then contraction, generally preceding radiologic response, marked tumor-resident clones.

Profiled with immunoSEQ multiplex PCR; TCRdb holds only in-frame clones, not every one. The sample carries 80,000 to 100,000 clones, around 85% recorded once. Of note for this clone: Its antigen is unidentified.

This CDR3 has 15 amino acids. CDR1 is MNHEY, CDR2 SVGAGI, per germline. V shed 5 bases and J 3 bases; nucleotides not matched to a gene: 8. PCR or immunohistochemistry showed mismatch repair deficiency in every enrolled patient. The starting material was peripheral blood, obtained 12 weeks after starting pembrolizumab. This chain joins TRBV6-5 and TRBJ2-5; 8 bases are shared with TRBD2. The source is an adult with mismatch repair-deficient cancer. CDR3 protein: CASSPRGRGEETQYF. The DNA for the CDR3 is TGTGCCAGCAGTCCCCGGGGGCGGGGGGAAGAGACCCAGTACTTC.